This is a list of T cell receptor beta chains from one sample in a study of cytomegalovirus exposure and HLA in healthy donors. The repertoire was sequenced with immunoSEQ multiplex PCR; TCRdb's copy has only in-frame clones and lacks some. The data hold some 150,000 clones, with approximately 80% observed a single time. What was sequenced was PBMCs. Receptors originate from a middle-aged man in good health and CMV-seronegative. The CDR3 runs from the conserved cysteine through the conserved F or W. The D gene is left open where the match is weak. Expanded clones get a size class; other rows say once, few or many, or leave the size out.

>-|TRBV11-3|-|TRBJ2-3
TGTGCCAGCAGCAGGGAGCGATTCACAGATACGCAGTATTTT
CASSRERFTDTQYF
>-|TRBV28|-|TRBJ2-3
TGTGCCAGCAGTTTATTTCTGCCTACCGATACGCAGTATTTT
CASSLFLPTDTQYF
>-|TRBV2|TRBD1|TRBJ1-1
TGTGCCAGCAACGACAGGGCTCGATCCACTGAAGCTTTCTTT
CASNDRARSTEAFF
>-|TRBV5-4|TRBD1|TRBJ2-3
TGTGCCAGCAGCTTTAGGACAGGAGGAGCGGATACGCAGTATTTT
CASSFRTGGADTQYF
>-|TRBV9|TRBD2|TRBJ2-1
TGTGCCAGCAGCGTATTTAGCGGGGGGCCGGTTGAGCAGTTCTTC
CASSVFSGGPVEQFF
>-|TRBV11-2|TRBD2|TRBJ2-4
TGTGCCAGCAGCTGGGGTTCTGGAACAGCGGGGGACATTCAGTACTTC
CASSWGSGTAGDIQYF
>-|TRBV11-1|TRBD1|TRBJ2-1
TGTGCCAGCAGCTTAGTCGGCGGCAGGGGGTACTACAATGAGCAGTTCTTC
CASSLVGGRGYYNEQFF
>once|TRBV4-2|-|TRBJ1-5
TGTGCCAGCAGCCAAGCAAGCAATCAGCCCCAGCATTTT
CASSQASNQPQHF
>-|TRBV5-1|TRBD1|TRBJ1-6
TGCGCCAGCAGTTTGGGACAGACACATTCACCCCTCCACTTT
CASSLGQTHSPLHF
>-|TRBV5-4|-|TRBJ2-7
TGTGCCAGCAGGCCCTCACCGGCCGGGGACTACGAGCAGTACTTC
CASRPSPAGDYEQYF
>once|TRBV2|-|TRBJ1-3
TGTGCCAGCAGTCTCGTGCAGGTTCCCGACACCATATATTTT
CASSLVQVPDTIYF
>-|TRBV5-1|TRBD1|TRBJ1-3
TGCGCCAGCAGCTTAGAACCACAGGGGGAGAACTCTGGAAACACCATATATTTT
CASSLEPQGENSGNTIYF
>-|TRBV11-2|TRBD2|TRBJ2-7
TGTGCCAGCAGAGGGACTAGCGGGGTGTTTCCCTACGAGCAGTACTTC
CASRGTSGVFPYEQYF
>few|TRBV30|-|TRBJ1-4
TGTGCCTGGATACAGGGCGGTGGAGAAAAACTGTTTTTT
CAWIQGGGEKLFF
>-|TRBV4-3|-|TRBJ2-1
TGCGCCAGCAGCCCAACTAGTCTAGGTGGGGTTGAGCAGTTCTTC
CASSPTSLGGVEQFF
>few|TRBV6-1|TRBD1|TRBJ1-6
TGTGCCAGCAGTGAACCGGGACAGGGTACATCACCCCTCCACTTT
CASSEPGQGTSPLHF
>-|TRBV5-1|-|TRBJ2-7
TGCGCCAGCAGCTTAGGCCTTACAGGGCCCAGCTCCTACGAGCAGTACTTC
CASSLGLTGPSSYEQYF
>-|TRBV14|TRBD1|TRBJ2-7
TGTGCCAGCAAACCCGCCGGGACAGGGTACGAGCAGTACTTC
CASKPAGTGYEQYF
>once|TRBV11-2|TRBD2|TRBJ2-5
TGTGCCAGCAGCTTAAGGGGAGGGGAAGGAGAGACCCAGTACTTC
CASSLRGGEGETQYF
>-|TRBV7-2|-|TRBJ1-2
TGTGCCAGCAGCTTAGTAATCCCGGGGAACTATGGCTACACCTTC
CASSLVIPGNYGYTF
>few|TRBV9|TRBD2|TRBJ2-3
TGTGCCAGCAGCGTAGATCCTAGCGGGGGGACAGATACGCAGTATTTT
CASSVDPSGGTDTQYF
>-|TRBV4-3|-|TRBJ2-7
TGCGCCAGCAGCCAAGAGCTGATCAGCTCCTACGAGCAGTACTTC
CASSQELISSYEQYF
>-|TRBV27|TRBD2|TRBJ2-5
TGTGCCAGCAGTTTATCGGCCCTAGCGGGGGGCCTACCGGCCAGTAAGGAGACCCAGTACTTC
CASSLSALAGGLPASKETQYF
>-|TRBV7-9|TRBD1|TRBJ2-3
TGTGCCAGCAGCGACAGGGTGAGGGCAGATACGCAGTATTTT
CASSDRVRADTQYF
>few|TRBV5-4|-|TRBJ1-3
TGTGCCAGCAGCTTGGAGGGGTCGGGCACCATATATTTT
CASSLEGSGTIYF
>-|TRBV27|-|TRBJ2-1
TGTGCCAGCAGCCGAGGTCCCTACAATGAGCAGTTCTTC
CASSRGPYNEQFF
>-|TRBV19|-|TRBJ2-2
TGTGCCAGTACCTCCGACGGGTTCACCGGGGAGCTGTTTTTT
CASTSDGFTGELFF
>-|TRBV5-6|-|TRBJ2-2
TGTGCCAGCAGCTTTTTGGCAGGGGCCGGGGAGCTGTTTTTT
CASSFLAGAGELFF
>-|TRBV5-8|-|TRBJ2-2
TGTGCCAGCAGCTCCACCCAACGAGTTGAGGAGAACACCGGGGAGCTGTTTTTT
CASSSTQRVEENTGELFF
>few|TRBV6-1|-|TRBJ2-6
TGTGCCAGCAGTGTGCCGGGGGCTGGGGCCAACGTCCTGACTTTC
CASSVPGAGANVLTF
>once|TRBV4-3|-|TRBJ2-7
TGCGCCAGCAGCCTAAGAAGGGGACAATTCTACGAGCAGTACTTC
CASSLRRGQFYEQYF
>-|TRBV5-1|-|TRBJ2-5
TGCGCCAGCAGCTTGGCGGTGAACCAAGAGACCCAGTACTTC
CASSLAVNQETQYF
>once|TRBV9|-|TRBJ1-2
TGTGCCAGCAGCGCCGGGACTTTCCATGGCTACACCTTC
CASSAGTFHGYTF
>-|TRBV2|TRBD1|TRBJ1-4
TGTGCCAGCAGTGGACAGGGGGGTAATGAAAAACTGTTTTTT
CASSGQGGNEKLFF
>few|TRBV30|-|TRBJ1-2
TGTGCCTGGGCGGAGGGGAAGAGTGGCTACACCTTC
CAWAEGKSGYTF
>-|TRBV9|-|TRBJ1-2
TGTGCCAGCAGCACCGACACCTATGGCTACACCTTC
CASSTDTYGYTF
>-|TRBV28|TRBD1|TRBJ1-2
TGTGCCAGCAGTTCTAGGGCAGGGGGCGACTATGGCTACACCTTC
CASSSRAGGDYGYTF
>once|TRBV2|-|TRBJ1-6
TGTGCCAGCAGTTTCGTCGCAGGGGAAGATTCCTTCCATAATTCACCCCTCCACTTT
CASSFVAGEDSFHNSPLHF
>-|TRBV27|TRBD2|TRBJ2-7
TGTGCCAGCAGTAACCTTTGGGGGGGATCCTACGAGCAGTACTTC
CASSNLWGGSYEQYF
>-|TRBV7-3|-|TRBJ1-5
TGTGCCAGCAGGGCCCAAGGGGATCAGCCCCAGCATTTT
CASRAQGDQPQHF
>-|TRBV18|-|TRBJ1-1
TGTGCCAGCTCACCCGTGGGCTTAATGGGCAGCTCCGTAAACACTGAAGCTTTCTTT
CASSPVGLMGSSVNTEAFF
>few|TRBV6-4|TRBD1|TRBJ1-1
TGTGCCAGCAGTGACTCTTCGACAGGGAGCACTGAAGCTTTCTTT
CASSDSSTGSTEAFF
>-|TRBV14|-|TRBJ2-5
TGTGCCAGCAGCCAGAACGCGGGGCAAGAGACCCAGTACTTC
CASSQNAGQETQYF
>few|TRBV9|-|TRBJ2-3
TGTGCCGGCCCATGGGGCCAAGGGCGCCGTACTAGCACAGATACGCAGTATTTT
CAGPWGQGRRTSTDTQYF
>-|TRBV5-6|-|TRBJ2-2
TGTGCCAGCAGCTTGGCGGGGTGGAATCCCGGGGAGCTGTTTTTT
CASSLAGWNPGELFF
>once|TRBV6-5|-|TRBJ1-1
TGTGCCAGCAGTTATCGAGCGAACACTGAAGCTTTCTTT
CASSYRANTEAFF
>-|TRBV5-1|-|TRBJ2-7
TGCGCCAGCAGTCCCAGGGCAGGGGTGGGGGAGCAGTACTTC
CASSPRAGVGEQYF
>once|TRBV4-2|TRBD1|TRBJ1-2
TGTGCCAGCAGCCAAGAAAGTCAGGGGGCCTATGGCTACACCTTC
CASSQESQGAYGYTF
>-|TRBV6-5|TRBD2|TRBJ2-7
TGTGCCAGCAGTTACAGGGCGGGGGGGATCTACGAGCAGTACTTC
CASSYRAGGIYEQYF
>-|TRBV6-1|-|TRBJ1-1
TGTGCCAGCAGTGAATGGGACACTGGCACTGAAGCTTTCTTT
CASSEWDTGTEAFF
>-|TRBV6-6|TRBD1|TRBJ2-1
TGTGCCAGCAGTTACGAGGACAGGACGCAGTTCTTC
CASSYEDRTQFF
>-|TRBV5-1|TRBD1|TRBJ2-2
TGCGCCAGCAGCTTGGGGACAGGGGGAAACACCGGGGAGCTGTTTTTT
CASSLGTGGNTGELFF
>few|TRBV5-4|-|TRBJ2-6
TGTGCCAGCAGCTCGCGGGGGCAGGTACTAAACGTCCTGACTTTC
CASSSRGQVLNVLTF
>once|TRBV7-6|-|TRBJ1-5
TGTGCCAGCAGCTTCGGGTCCAATCAGCCCCAGCATTTT
CASSFGSNQPQHF